The clone carrying this TCR beta chain was counted once. This sample stems from a study of blood T cell repertoires in COVID-19. V lost 4 bases and J 0 bases, leaving 12 bases between the germline ends. This CDR3 is 16 amino acids long. Germline V lookup: CDR1 LNHDA, CDR2 SQIVND (reference sequence). Per the original methods: Amplification from reference gene primers served as the basis for estimated nucleated cell counts. Profiling relied on immunoSEQ multiplex PCR, and the TCRdb table lists in-frame clones only, not all of them. The D gene and trimming were derived from the DNA, and the V and J assignments and clone size from that table. The profile shows about 270,000 clones, around 86% of them singletons.

This chain links TRBV19 with TRBJ2-2; possible D gene TRBD1, 5 bases. The sequence was collected from a man aged 35-49 years with active or convalescent COVID-19. The sequenced sample consisted of peripheral blood. CDR3 amino acids: CASSKVQGANTGELFF. CDR3 DNA: TGTGCCAGTAGTAAGGTCCAAGGGGCGAACACCGGGGAGCTGTTTTTT.